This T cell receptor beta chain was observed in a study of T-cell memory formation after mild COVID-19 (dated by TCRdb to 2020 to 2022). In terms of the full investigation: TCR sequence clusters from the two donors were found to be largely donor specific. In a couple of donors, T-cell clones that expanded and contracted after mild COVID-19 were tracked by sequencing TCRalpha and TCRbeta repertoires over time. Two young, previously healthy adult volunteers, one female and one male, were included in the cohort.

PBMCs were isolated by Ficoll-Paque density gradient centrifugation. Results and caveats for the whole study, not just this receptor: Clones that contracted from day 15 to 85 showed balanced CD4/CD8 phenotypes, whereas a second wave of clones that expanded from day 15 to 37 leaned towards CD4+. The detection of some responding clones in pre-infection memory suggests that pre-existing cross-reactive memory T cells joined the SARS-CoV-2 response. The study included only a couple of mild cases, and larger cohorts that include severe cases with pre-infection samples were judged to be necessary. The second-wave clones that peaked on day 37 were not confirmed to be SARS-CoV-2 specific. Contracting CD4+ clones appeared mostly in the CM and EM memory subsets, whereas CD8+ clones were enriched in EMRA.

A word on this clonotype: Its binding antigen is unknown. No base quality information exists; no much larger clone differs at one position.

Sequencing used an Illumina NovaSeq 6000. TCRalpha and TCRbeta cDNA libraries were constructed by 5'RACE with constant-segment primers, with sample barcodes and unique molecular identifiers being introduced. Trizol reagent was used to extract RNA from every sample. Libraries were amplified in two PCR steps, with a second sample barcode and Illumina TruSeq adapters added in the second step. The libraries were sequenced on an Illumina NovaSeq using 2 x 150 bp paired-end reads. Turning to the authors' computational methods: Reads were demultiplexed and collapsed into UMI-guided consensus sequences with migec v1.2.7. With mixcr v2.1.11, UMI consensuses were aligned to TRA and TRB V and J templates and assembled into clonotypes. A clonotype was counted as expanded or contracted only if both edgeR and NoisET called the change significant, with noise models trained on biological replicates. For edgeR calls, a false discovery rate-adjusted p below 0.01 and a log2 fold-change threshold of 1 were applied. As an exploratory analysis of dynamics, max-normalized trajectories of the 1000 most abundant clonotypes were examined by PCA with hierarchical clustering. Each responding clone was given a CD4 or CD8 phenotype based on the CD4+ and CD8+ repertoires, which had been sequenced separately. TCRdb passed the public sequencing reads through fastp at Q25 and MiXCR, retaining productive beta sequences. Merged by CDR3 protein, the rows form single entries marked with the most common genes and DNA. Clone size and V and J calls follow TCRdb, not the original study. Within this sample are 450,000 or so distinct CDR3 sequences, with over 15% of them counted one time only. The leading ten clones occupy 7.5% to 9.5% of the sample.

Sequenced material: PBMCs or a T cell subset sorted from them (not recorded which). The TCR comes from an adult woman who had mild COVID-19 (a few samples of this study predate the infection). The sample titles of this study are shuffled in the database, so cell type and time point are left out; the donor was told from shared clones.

The nucleotide sequence reads TGTGCCAGCAGTGAATCGGTTGGGAGACAGGGGGCATTTAACACTGAAGCTTTCTTT. It translates as CASSESVGRQGAFNTEAFF. The chain links TRBV25-1 with TRBJ1-1; the central 10 bases match TRBD1. CDR1 and CDR2, per the germline V gene, are MGHDK and SYGVNS. From the cysteine up to the phenylalanine, the CDR3 has a length of 19 residues. Kept here is only the CDR3 DNA, which spans 57 bases and is read in frame from base 1. The germline V and J ends show losses of 1 base and 2 bases respectively, and no gene match explains 13 bases of the junction.